Below are 31 T cell receptor beta chains sequenced from a single sample in a study of OX40 agonist ivuxolimab in advanced cancers. This table comes from immunoSEQ multiplex PCR, and its TCRdb copy is limited to in-frame clones, with some not included. Of around 92,000 clones listed, 85% to 95% are singletons. The source was CD4+ or CD8+ T cells sorted from blood, collected in a trial of the OX40 agonist ivuxolimab. Receptors were obtained from an adult with an advanced solid tumor such as melanoma, head and neck, liver or kidney cancer.

This sequence joins TRBV6-5 and TRBJ2-7; D is perhaps TRBD1 (5 bases). Trimming pared 0 bases from V and 2 bases from J, leaving 8 bases between. Germline V CDR1 and CDR2: MNHEY, SVGAGI. The CDR3 consists of 14 residues. The CDR3 reads CASSYSDRPYEQYV. The DNA for the CDR3 is TGTGCCAGCAGTTACTCTGACAGACCCTACGAGCAGTACGTC.

The chain uses TRBV6-1 and TRBJ2-7; 10 bases match TRBD2. V lost 2 bases, J lost 6 bases, and 1 base stayed unmatched. Germline V gives CDR1 MNHNS, CDR2 SASEGT. The CDR3 contains 13 residues. Written as DNA, the CDR3 is TGTGCCAGCAGTGAAAGCGGGAGGGCCGAGCAGTACGTC. Its translation: CASSESGRAEQYV.

The CDR3 reads CASSVAGAGRSYNEQFF. The CDR3 coding sequence is TGTGCCAGCAGCGTAGCTGGAGCGGGCCGCTCCTACAATGAGCAGTTCTTC. This chain connects TRBV9 to TRBJ2-1; D is possibly TRBD2 (6 bases). The CDR3 runs to 17 residues. Germline V gene lookup returns CDR1 SGDLS and CDR2 YYNGEE. Trimming left V 0 bases short and J 0 bases short, with 13 bases between.

This chain links TRBV6-5 with TRBJ1-3; D is unclear. Trimming pared 6 bases from V and 0 bases from J, leaving 9 bases between. Germline V lookup: CDR1 MNHEY, CDR2 SVGAGI. The CDR3 covers 14 residues. CDR3 sequence (DNA): TGTGCCAGCAGAACGCACATCTCTGGAAACACCATATATTTT. It yields the protein CASRTHISGNTIYF.

The rearrangement joins TRBV14 to TRBJ2-4, with D tentatively TRBD2 (5 bases). Trimming removed 5 bases from V and 7 bases from J, with 18 bases in between. This CDR3 has 15 amino acids. Germline V gives CDR1 SGHDN, CDR2 FVKESK. DNA for the CDR3: TGTGCCAGCAGCTCCCTCGGTGGTCAGCGGAACATTCAGTACTTC. Translation gives CASSSLGGQRNIQYF.

The chain has TRBV6-5 and TRBJ1-2, with D perhaps matching TRBD1 (5 bases). The V end lost 0 bases, the J end lost 4 bases, and 9 bases lay between the germline ends. Germline V CDR1 and CDR2: MNHEY, SVGAGI. This CDR3 has 14 amino acids. For the CDR3, the DNA is TGTGCCAGCAGTTACTCAGGGCAGGGCTATGGCTACACCTTC. Amino acid sequence: CASSYSGQGYGYTF.

About this clone itself: Relative to the germline gene, one junction end is altered; a read error may explain this. The chain links TRBV5-4 to TRBJ2-2; D gene ambiguous. Germline assignment: CDR1 SGHNT and CDR2 YYREEE (reference sequence). The CDR3 consists of 17 residues. CDR3 in amino acids: CASSQDKESWNTGELFF. CDR3 in DNA: TGCGCCAGCAGCCAAGATAAGGAGAGCTGGAACACCGGGGAGCTGTTTTTT. Based on the CDR3 plus reference TRBV5-4 and TRBJ2-2, the full variable domain is ETGVTQSPTHLIKTRGQQVTLRCSSQSGHNTVSWYQQALGQGPQFIFQYYREEENGRGNFPPRFSGLQFPNYSSELNVNALELDDSALYLCASSQDKESWNTGELFFGEGSRLTVL.

The chain recombines TRBV7-6 with TRBJ1-3; 7 nucleotides align to TRBD1. This CDR3 is 17 amino acids long. V lost 5 bases to trimming and J lost 3 bases; unmatched junction nucleotides: 13. CDR1 SGHVS and CDR2 FNYEAQ come from the germline V gene. In nucleotides, the CDR3 is TGTGCCAGCAGCCGAGTTATGGGGCAGGGGGTTGGAAACACCATATATTTT. It codes for CASSRVMGQGVGNTIYF.

The rearrangement joins TRBV5-5 to TRBJ2-1; D remains ambiguous. V shed 4 bases and J shed 4 bases, with 18 bases lying between them. This CDR3 has 16 residues. Germline lookup yields CDR1 SGHKS and CDR2 YYEKEE (reference sequence). The DNA of the CDR3 is TGTGCCAGCAGCCCCGCCTTAAGGACGGAATACAATGAGCAGTTCTTC. Translated: CASSPALRTEYNEQFF.

The chain combines TRBV20-1 with TRBJ1-2, with a possible D match to TRBD1 (6 bases). Germline CDR1 and CDR2: DFQATT and SNEGSKA (reference sequence). Trimming cost V 8 bases and J 5 bases, with 12 bases left between them. The CDR3 sequence is 11 residues long. The CDR3 reads CSTWGPYGYTF. CDR3 sequence (DNA): TGCAGTACTTGGGGGCCTTATGGCTACACCTTC.

This clone was seen a single time. This chain uses TRBV7-3 with TRBJ2-5, with 9 bases identical to TRBD1. Germline V gene data show CDR1 as SGHTA and CDR2 as FQGTGA. Trimming cost V 5 bases and J 2 bases; bases outside gene matches: 9. The CDR3 has 16 amino acids. CDR3 loop: CASSRRGTGMQETQYF. The CDR3 DNA is TGTGCCAGCAGCCGCCGAGGGACAGGGATGCAAGAGACCCAGTACTTC.

This clone has just one count. The V call is TRBV2, the J call TRBJ1-5; D is ambiguous. Trimming shortened V by 4 bases and J by 3 bases, and 4 bases separated the two germline ends. The CDR3 runs to 12 residues. Germline CDR1 and CDR2: SNHLY and FYNNEI. CDR3 nucleotide sequence: TGTGCCAGCAGTGCCACCAATCAGCCCCAGCATTTT. Translating it yields CASSATNQPQHF.

The J gene is TRBJ2-1, the V gene TRBV28, with 9 positions matching TRBD2. CDR3 length: 15 residues. V trimming: 6 bases; J trimming: 4 bases; junction bases outside the gene matches: 7. Germline V gene data show CDR1 as MDHEN and CDR2 as SYDVKM. The CDR3 spells CASRIGSGGYNEQFF. CDR3 DNA sequence: TGTGCCAGCAGGATCGGGAGCGGGGGGTACAATGAGCAGTTCTTC.

The chain uses TRBV18 and TRBJ1-3; 7 nucleotides align to TRBD1. V lost 3 bases, J lost 0 bases, and 2 bases stayed unmatched. The CDR3 has 15 amino acids. Germline V gene data show CDR1 as KGHSH and CDR2 as LQKENI. Written as DNA, the CDR3 is TGTGCCAGCTCACCGACAGGGAGCTCTGGAAACACCATATATTTT. Encoded protein: CASSPTGSSGNTIYF.

This chain connects TRBV30 to TRBJ1-5; 8 bases map to TRBD1. From germline, CDR1 is GTSNPN and CDR2 SVGIG (reference sequence). V shed 3 bases and J 6 bases; nucleotides not matched to a gene: 7. The CDR3 runs to 14 residues. The CDR3 nucleotides read TGTGCCTGGAGCGGACAGGGTATAAGTCAGCCCCAGCATTTT. Translated: CAWSGQGISQPQHF.

This sequence joins TRBV28 and TRBJ2-1, with D maybe TRBD1 (6 bases). The CDR3 is made up of 18 amino acids. Germline values: CDR1 MDHEN, CDR2 SYDVKM. V was cut by 3 bases and J by 2 bases, with 20 bases left in between. CDR3 DNA sequence: TGTGCCAGCAGTTTGCCGCCGTCACAGGGTCGGCCCTACAATGAGCAGTTCTTC. Encoded protein: CASSLPPSQGRPYNEQFF.

V usage is TRBV28 and J usage is TRBJ1-5; 7 nucleotides line up with TRBD1. The CDR3 runs to 14 residues. J lost 3 bases, V lost 4 bases, and 3 bases had no gene match. Germline assignment: CDR1 MDHEN and CDR2 SYDVKM. CDR3 DNA sequence: TGTGCCAGCAGTTCGGACAGGATCAATCAGCCCCAGCATTTT. Its protein is CASSSDRINQPQHF.

This chain connects TRBV6-5 to TRBJ1-2; 8 nucleotides agree with TRBD1. Germline V gene data show CDR1 as MNHEY and CDR2 as SVGAGI. After removal of 5 bases from V and 4 bases from J, the junction contained 3 bases not matched to a gene. The CDR3 totals 13 residues. The CDR3 nucleotides read TGTGCCAGCAGTGACAGGGGTGGCTATGGCTACACCTTC. This sequence encodes CASSDRGGYGYTF.

There are a few counts of this clone. V usage is TRBV6-6 and J usage is TRBJ1-5; 10 nucleotides match TRBD1. CDR3 length: 13 amino acids. Trimming cost V 8 bases and J 5 bases; bases outside gene matches: 3. Germline CDR1 and CDR2: MNHNY and SVGAGI (reference sequence). CDR3 DNA: TGTGCCAGCCGACAGGGGGCTTATCAGCCCCAGCATTTT. Encoded protein: CASRQGAYQPQHF.

This chain uses TRBV6-4 with TRBJ2-7; 7 bases are a match to TRBD1. CDR1 and CDR2 (germline): MRHNA, SNTAGT. CDR3 length equals 16 residues. V lost 4 bases to trimming and J lost 3 bases; unmatched junction nucleotides: 12. The CDR3 region has the DNA TGTGCCAGCAGTGCCACACCGGGACAGAAACGCTACGAGCAGTACGTC. Translating it yields CASSATPGQKRYEQYV.

The chain has TRBV28 and TRBJ1-2; no definite D call. This CDR3 is 15 amino acids long. V was clipped by 3 bases and J by 5 bases, with 16 bases between them. Germline loops: CDR1 MDHEN, CDR2 SYDVKM. Here the CDR3 reads CASSFAKGGVYGYTF. The CDR3 nucleotides are TGTGCCAGCAGTTTTGCGAAGGGAGGAGTGTATGGCTACACCTTC.

This chain links TRBV11-1 with TRBJ2-3; D may be TRBD1 (6 bases). Germline CDR1 reads SGHAT; CDR2 reads FQDESV (reference sequence). Trimming removed 1 base at V and 8 bases at J, with 7 bases between. The CDR3 runs to 12 residues. The CDR3 protein is CASSLGGGTQYF. The CDR3 DNA reads TGTGCCAGCAGCTTAGGAGGGGGTACGCAGTATTTT.

The chain combines TRBV6-9 with TRBJ1-1; D remains ambiguous. Trimming left V 3 bases short and J 0 bases short, with 11 bases between. CDR3 length: 15 residues. The V gene's germline CDR1 is MNHGY and CDR2 SVAAGI. In DNA, the CDR3 is TGTGCCAGCAGTTACCATGGTAACCTGAACACTGAAGCTTTCTTT. Its protein product is CASSYHGNLNTEAFF.

V is TRBV7-8 and J is TRBJ1-5, with D uncertain. V was cut by 1 base and J by 10 bases, with 8 bases left in between. Germline-derived CDR1 and CDR2 are SGHVS and FQNEAQ. This CDR3 is 12 amino acids long. CDR3 region: CASSLGEGPQHF. The CDR3 DNA reads TGTGCCAGCAGCTTAGGGGAGGGCCCCCAGCATTTT.

The chain combines TRBV7-2 with TRBJ2-7; TRBD2 aligns across 9 bases. V was pared by 3 bases and J by 10 bases, with 7 bases of the junction left unmatched. The CDR3 extends over 13 amino acids. CDR1 and CDR2 from the germline V gene are SGHTA and FQGNSA. The CDR3 loop reads CASSFQAGGEQYV. CDR3 bases: TGTGCCAGCAGCTTTCAAGCGGGAGGAGAACAGTACGTC.

V is TRBV4-3 and J is TRBJ2-3, with D perhaps matching TRBD1 (5 bases). CDR3 length: 16 amino acids. V shed 4 bases and J shed 3 bases, with 17 bases lying between them. The germline V gene has CDR1 LGHNA and CDR2 YSLEER. Written as DNA, the CDR3 is TGCGCCAGCAGCCCCGAGACGGCTAGGGGTACAGATACGCAGTATTTT. Translated, it gives CASSPETARGTDTQYF.

The chain employs TRBV19 and TRBJ2-1, with 8 nucleotides matching TRBD1. The CDR3 length is 13 residues. The junction had 9 bases not matched to a gene; V was cut back by 11 bases and J by 6 bases. Germline CDR1 reads LNHDA; CDR2 reads SQIVND (reference sequence). The CDR3 nucleotides read TGTGCCTCCGAAAGGGGGACAGGCAATGAGCAGTTCTTC. Translation: CASERGTGNEQFF.

The rearrangement links TRBV10-3 to TRBJ1-5; 7 nucleotides match TRBD1. Germline values: CDR1 ENHRY, CDR2 SYGVKD. V shed 5 bases, J shed 3 bases, and the junction held 7 bases outside the gene matches. The CDR3 covers 15 residues. CDR3 coding DNA: TGTGCCATCAGTTCGCACAGGGGATACAATCAGCCCCAGCATTTT. Protein: CAISSHRGYNQPQHF.

The genes are TRBV29-1 and TRBJ1-5; perhaps TRBD1 as D (5 bases). The CDR3 has 13 amino acids. Germline lookup yields CDR1 SQVTM and CDR2 ANQGSEA. Trimming took 7 bases from V and 3 from J, leaving 13 bases between them. Here the CDR3 reads CSAGGTANQPQHF. CDR3 coding DNA: TGCAGCGCGGGAGGGACCGCCAATCAGCCCCAGCATTTT.

This rearrangement joins TRBV4-1 to TRBJ2-3; TRBD1 might be the D (6 bases). V lost 4 bases to trimming and J lost 0 bases, with 17 bases between them. The germline CDR1 and CDR2 sequences are MGHRA and YSYEKL. The CDR3 length is 17 residues. The CDR3 reads CASSLLQWGPSTDTQYF. The CDR3 DNA sequence: TGCGCCAGCAGCCTACTACAATGGGGGCCAAGCACAGATACGCAGTATTTT.

The chain has TRBV6-6 and TRBJ1-2; D is unresolved. Looked up from germline, CDR1 is MNHNY and CDR2 is SVGAGI (reference sequence). Deletions cut 6 bases from V and 6 bases from J, with 14 bases between. The CDR3 extends over 13 amino acids. CDR3 in DNA: TGTGCCAGCAGAATGGGAGGTCTGAATGGCTACACCTTC. Amino acid sequence: CASRMGGLNGYTF.